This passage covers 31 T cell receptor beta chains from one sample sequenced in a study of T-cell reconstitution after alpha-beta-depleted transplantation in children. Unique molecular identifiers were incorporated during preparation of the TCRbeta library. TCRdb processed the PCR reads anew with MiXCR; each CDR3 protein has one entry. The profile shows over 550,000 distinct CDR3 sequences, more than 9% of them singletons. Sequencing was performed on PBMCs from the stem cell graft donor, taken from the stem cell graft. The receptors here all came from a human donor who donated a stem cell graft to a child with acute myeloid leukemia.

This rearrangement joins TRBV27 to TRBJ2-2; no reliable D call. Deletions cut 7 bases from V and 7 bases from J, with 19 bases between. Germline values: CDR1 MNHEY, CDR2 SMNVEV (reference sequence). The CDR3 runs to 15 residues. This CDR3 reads CASKPIGRDGGELFF. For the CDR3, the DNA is TGTGCCAGCAAACCGATTGGGCGAGACGGCGGGGAGCTGTTTTTT.

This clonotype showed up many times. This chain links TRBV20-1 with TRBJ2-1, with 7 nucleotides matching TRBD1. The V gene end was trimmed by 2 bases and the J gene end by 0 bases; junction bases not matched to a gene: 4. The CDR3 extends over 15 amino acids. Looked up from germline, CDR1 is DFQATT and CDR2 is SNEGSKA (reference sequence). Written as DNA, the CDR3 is TGCAGTGCTAGACAGGGGGAAAGCTCCTACAATGAGCAGTTCTTC. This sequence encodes CSARQGESSYNEQFF.

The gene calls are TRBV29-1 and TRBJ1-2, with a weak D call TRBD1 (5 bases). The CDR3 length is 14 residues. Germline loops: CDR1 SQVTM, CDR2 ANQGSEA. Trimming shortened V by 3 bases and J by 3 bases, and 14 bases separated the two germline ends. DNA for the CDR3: TGCAGCGTTGAGTTGCCGGGGCGGTACTATGGCTACACCTTC. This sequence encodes CSVELPGRYYGYTF.

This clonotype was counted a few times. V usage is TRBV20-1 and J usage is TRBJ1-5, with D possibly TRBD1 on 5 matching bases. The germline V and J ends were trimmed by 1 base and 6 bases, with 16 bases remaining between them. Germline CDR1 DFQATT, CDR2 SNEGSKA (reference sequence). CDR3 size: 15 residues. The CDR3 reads CSARVPGRVGQPQHF. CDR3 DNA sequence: TGCAGTGCTAGAGTCCCAGGGCGGGTGGGTCAGCCCCAGCATTTT.

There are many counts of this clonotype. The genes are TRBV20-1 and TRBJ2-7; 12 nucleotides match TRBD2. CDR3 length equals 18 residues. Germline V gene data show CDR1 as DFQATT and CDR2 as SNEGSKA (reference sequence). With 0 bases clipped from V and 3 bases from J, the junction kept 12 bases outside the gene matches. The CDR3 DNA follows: TGCAGTGCTAGAGAGCATCCGACTAGCGGGAGCTTTCTCTACGAGCAGTACTTC. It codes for CSAREHPTSGSFLYEQYF.

CDR3 loop: CASSLSGTGAGQETQYF. The CDR3 DNA sequence: TGTGCCAGCAGCTTAAGTGGGACAGGGGCGGGACAAGAGACCCAGTACTTC. The chain is built from TRBV7-3 and TRBJ2-5, with 10 positions matching TRBD1. There are 17 residues in the CDR3. The V gene's germline CDR1 is SGHTA and CDR2 FQGTGA. Trimming at V came to 1 base and at J to 2 bases, leaving 7 bases not matched to a gene.

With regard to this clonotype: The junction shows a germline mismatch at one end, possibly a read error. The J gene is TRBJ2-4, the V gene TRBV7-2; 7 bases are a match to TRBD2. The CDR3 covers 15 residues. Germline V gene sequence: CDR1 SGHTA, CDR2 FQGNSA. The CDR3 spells CASSSLPGGRNIQCF. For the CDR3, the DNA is TGTGCCAGCAGCTCTCTCCCGGGCGGGAGAAACATTCAGTGCTTC. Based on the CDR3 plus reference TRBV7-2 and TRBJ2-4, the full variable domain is GAGVSQSPSNKVTEKGKDVELRCDPISGHTALYWYRQSLGQGLEFLIYFQGNSAPDKSGLPSDRFSAERTGGSVSTLTIQRTQQEDSAVYLCASSSLPGGRNIQCFGAGTRLSVL.

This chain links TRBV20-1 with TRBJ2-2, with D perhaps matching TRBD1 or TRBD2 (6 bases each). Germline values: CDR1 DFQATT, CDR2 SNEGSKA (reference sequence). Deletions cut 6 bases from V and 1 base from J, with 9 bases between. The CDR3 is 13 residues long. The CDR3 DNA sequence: TGCAGTGCGGAGGGGGTGAACACCGGGGAGCTGTTTTTT. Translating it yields CSAEGVNTGELFF.

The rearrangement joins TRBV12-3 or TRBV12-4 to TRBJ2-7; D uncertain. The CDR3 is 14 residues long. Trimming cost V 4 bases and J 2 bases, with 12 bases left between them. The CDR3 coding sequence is TGTGCCAGCAGTTCCCGACTCACGACCTACGAGCAGTACTTC. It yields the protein CASSSRLTTYEQYF.

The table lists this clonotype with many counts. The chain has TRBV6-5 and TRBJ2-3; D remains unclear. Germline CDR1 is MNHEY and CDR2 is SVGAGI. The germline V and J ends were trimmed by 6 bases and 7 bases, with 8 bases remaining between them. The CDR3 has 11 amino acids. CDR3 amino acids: CASSFSNTQYF. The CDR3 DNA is TGTGCCAGCAGCTTCAGCAATACGCAGTATTTT.

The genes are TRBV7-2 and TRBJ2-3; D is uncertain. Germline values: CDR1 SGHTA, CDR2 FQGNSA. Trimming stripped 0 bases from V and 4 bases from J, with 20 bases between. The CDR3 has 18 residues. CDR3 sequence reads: CASSLAVFDTPAADTQYF. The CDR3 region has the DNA TGTGCCAGCAGCTTAGCGGTGTTTGATACTCCAGCCGCAGATACGCAGTATTTT.

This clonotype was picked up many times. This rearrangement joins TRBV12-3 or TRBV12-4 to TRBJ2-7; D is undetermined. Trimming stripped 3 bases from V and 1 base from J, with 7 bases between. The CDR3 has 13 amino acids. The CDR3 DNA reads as TGTGCCAGCAGTTTTCTAGGGTCCTACGAGCAGTACTTC. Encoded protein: CASSFLGSYEQYF.

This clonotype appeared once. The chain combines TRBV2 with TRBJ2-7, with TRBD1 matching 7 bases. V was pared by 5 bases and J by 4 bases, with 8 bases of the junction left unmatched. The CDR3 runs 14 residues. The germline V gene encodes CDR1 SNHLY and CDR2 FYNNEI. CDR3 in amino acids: CASSFGDRRYEQYF. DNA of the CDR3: TGTGCCAGCAGTTTCGGGGACAGAAGATACGAGCAGTACTTC.

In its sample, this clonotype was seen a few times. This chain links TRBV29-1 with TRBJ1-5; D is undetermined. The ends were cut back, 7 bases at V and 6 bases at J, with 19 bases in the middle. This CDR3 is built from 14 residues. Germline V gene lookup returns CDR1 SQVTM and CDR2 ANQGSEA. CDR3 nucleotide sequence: TGCAGCGACCTAGGACGGATACCAGGTCAGCCCCAGCATTTT. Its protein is CSDLGRIPGQPQHF.

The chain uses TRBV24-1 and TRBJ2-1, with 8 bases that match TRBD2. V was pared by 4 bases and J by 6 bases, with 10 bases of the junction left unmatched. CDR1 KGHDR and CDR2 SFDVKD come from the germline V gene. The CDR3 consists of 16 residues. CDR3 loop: CATSDAGLGFGNEQFF. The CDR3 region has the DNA TGTGCCACCAGTGACGCGGGACTAGGTTTCGGCAATGAGCAGTTCTTC.

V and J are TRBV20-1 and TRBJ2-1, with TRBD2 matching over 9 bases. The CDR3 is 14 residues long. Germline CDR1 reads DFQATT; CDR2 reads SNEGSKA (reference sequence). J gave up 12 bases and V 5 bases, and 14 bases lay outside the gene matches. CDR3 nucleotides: TGCAGTGCTCCCCTTGGCGGGAGGGCCACGGGGCAGTTCTTC. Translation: CSAPLGGRATGQFF.

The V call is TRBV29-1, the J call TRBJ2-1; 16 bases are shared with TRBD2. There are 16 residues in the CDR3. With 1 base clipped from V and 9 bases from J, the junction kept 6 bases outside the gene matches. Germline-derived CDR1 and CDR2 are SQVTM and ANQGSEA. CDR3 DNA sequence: TGCAGCGTTGAAGTCGCAGGGACTAGCGGGAGGGTTGAGCAGTTCTTC. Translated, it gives CSVEVAGTSGRVEQFF.

The CDR3 loop reads CASSSLLRQGPEETQYF. As DNA, the CDR3 is TGTGCCAGCAGTTCCCTCTTGAGACAGGGCCCCGAAGAGACCCAGTACTTC. V usage is TRBV28 and J usage is TRBJ2-5, with 7 bases fitting TRBD1. The germline CDR1 and CDR2 sequences are MDHEN and SYDVKM. The CDR3 has 17 residues. V lost 4 bases, J lost 3 bases, and 14 bases stayed unmatched.

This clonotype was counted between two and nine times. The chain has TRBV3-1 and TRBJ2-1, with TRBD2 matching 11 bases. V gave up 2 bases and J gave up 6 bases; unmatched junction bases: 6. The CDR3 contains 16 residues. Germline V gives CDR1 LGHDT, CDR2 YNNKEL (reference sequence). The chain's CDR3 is CASSQLGLAEANEQFF. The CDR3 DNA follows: TGTGCCAGCAGCCAACTGGGACTAGCGGAAGCCAATGAGCAGTTCTTC.

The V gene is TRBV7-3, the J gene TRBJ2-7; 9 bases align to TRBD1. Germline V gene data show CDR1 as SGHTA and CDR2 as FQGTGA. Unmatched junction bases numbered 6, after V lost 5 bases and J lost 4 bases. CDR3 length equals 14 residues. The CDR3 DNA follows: TGTGCCAGCAGCCACCTAGGACAGGGGTACGAGCAGTACTTC. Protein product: CASSHLGQGYEQYF.

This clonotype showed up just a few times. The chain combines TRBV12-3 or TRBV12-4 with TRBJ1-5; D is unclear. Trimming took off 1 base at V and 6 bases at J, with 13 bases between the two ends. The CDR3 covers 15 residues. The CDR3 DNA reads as TGTGCCAGCAGTTTAGGCCATCGCAGGCCTCAGCCCCAGCATTTT. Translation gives CASSLGHRRPQPQHF.

The CDR3 protein is CSVEERSSNTGELFF. The CDR3 nucleotides read TGCAGCGTTGAAGAGCGGAGCTCGAACACCGGGGAGCTGTTTTTT. The rearrangement links TRBV29-1 to TRBJ2-2; D gene uncertain. The CDR3 extends over 15 amino acids. Trimming shortened V by 0 bases and J by 0 bases, and 8 bases separated the two germline ends. CDR1 SQVTM and CDR2 ANQGSEA come from the germline V gene.

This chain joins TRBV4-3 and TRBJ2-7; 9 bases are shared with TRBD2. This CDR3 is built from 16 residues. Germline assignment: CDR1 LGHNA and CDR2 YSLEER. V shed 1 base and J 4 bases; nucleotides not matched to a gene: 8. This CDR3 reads CASSQVGSGSFYEQYF. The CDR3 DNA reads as TGCGCCAGCAGCCAAGTTGGTAGCGGGAGTTTTTACGAGCAGTACTTC.

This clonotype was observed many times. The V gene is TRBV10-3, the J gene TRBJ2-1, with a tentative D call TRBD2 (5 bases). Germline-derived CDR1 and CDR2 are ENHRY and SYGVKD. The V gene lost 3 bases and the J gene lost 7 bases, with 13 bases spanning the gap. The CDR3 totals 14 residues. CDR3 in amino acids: CAISERGQWNEQFF. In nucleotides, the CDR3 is TGTGCCATCAGTGAACGGGGTCAGTGGAATGAGCAGTTCTTC.

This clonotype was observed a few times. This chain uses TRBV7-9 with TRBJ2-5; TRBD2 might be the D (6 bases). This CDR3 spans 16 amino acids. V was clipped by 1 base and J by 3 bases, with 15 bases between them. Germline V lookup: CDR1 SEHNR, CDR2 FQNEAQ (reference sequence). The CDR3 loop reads CASSLGNRDLKETQYF. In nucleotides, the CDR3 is TGTGCCAGCAGCTTAGGGAACCGGGACTTAAAAGAGACCCAGTACTTC. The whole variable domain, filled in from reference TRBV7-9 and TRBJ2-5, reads DTGVSQNPRHKITKRGQNVTFRCDPISEHNRLYWYRQTLGQGPEFLTYFQNEAQLEKSRLLSDRFSAERPKGSFSTLEIQRTEQGDSAMYLCASSLGNRDLKETQYFGPGTRLLVL.

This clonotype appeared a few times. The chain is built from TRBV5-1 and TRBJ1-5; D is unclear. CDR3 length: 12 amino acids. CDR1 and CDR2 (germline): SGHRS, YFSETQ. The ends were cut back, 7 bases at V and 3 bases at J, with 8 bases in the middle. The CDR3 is CASRRDNQPQHF. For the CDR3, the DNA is TGCGCCAGCCGGAGGGACAATCAGCCCCAGCATTTT. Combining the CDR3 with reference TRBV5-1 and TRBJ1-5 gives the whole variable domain KAGVTQTPRYLIKTRGQQVTLSCSPISGHRSVSWYQQTPGQGLQFLFEYFSETQRNKGNFPGRFSGRQFSNSRSEMNVSTLELGDSALYLCASRRDNQPQHFGDGTRLSIL.

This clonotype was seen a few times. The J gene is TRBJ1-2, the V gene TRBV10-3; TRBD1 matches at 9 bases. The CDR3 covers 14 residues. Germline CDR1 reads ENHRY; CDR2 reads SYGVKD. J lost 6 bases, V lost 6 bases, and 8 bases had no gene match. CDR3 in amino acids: CAIRPGQGKDGYTF. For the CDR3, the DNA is TGTGCCATCAGGCCGGGACAGGGAAAGGATGGCTACACCTTC.

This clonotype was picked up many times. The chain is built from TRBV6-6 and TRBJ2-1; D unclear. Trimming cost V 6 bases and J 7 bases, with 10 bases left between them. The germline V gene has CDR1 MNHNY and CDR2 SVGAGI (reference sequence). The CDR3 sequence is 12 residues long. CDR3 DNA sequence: TGTGCCAGCAGCCTCACTTGGAATGAGCAGTTCTTC. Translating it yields CASSLTWNEQFF.

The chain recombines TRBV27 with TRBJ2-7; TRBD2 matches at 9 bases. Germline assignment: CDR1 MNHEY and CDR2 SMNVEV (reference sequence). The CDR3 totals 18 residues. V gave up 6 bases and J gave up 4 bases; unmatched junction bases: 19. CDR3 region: CASSPTPTSGRNFYEQYF. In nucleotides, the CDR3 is TGTGCCAGCAGCCCTACCCCTACTAGCGGGCGGAATTTTTACGAGCAGTACTTC.

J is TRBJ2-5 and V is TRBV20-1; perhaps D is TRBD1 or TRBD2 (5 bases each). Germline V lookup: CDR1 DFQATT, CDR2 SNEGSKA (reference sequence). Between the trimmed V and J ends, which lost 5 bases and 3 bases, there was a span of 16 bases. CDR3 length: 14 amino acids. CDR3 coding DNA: TGCAGTGCTGCGAAATGGGACGGAGAAGAGACCCAGTACTTC. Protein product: CSAAKWDGEETQYF.

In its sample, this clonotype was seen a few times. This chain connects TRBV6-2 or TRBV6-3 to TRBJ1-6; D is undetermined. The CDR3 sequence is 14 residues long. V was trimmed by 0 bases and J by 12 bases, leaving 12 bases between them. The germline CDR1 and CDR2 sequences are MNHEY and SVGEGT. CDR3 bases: TGTGCCAGCAGTTACTCGAGGGCGAAGGTACCCCTCCACTTT. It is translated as CASSYSRAKVPLHF.